The subject of this entry is one TCR beta chain. Its antigen is not identified. The CDR3 spans 14 residues. V lost 4 bases, J lost 2 bases, and 8 bases lay in between. Germline V gene sequence: CDR1 MNHEY, CDR2 SVGEGT. This sample was included in a study of CD8 T cells in ankylosing spondylitis. The TCR beta libraries were generated through quantitative 5'-RACE incorporating molecular barcodes. TCRdb re-called the 5' RACE reads with MiXCR, one entry per CDR3 protein. The sample lists 350,000 to 550,000 distinct CDR3 sequences; roughly 25% were seen once. Study findings and constraints: Disease-associated clonotypes exhibited CD8+ identity and were relatively infrequent in peripheral blood. Characteristic, it appeared, of ankylosing spondylitis blood was a TCR beta motif of roughly 8 highly homologous variants.

The clonotype was recovered from a male donor with ankylosing spondylitis. Sequenced input: blood, either unsorted or a sorted T cell fraction (not recorded which). The chain has TRBV6-2 or TRBV6-3 and TRBJ2-2; D ambiguous. CDR3 residues: CASSWKANTGELFF. The CDR3 coding sequence is TGTGCCAGCAGTTGGAAGGCCAACACCGGGGAGCTGTTTTTT.